Sequencing of this T cell receptor beta chain was carried out in a study of T cells after yellow fever vaccination. TCR cDNA, made by 5'RACE template switching, carried an added universal primer site and UMIs. TCRdb processed the 5' RACE reads anew with MiXCR; each CDR3 protein has one entry. The sample holds about 350,000 distinct CDR3 sequences, approximately 8% seen once. The germline V gene has CDR1 SQVTM and CDR2 ANQGSEA. Trimming stripped 5 bases from V and 13 bases from J, with 20 bases between. The CDR3 totals 13 residues. On this clonotype: Its specificity is not known.

General observations from the study: Subsequent booster samples again held most clones from primary vaccination (roughly 96% CD4, over 80% CD8). It was a weaker secondary response, yet one that peaked faster, at day 5 versus 15.

Sample: PBMCs, taken roughly 45 days after the first yellow fever vaccination. The source of this sequence is a man aged 18 to 29 who received the YFV17D yellow fever vaccine. V and J are TRBV29-1 and TRBJ1-4; a weak D match, TRBD1 (6 bases). In DNA form, the CDR3 reads TGCAGCGTTATGTCGATGACAGGTTCAAGACTGTTTTTT. Its protein product is CSVMSMTGSRLFF.